These 32 T cell receptor beta chains came from one sample sequenced in a study of T cell changes during pregnancy in multiple sclerosis. Here immunoSEQ multiplex PCR was the method, and the copy in TCRdb shows in-frame clones only, minus some. The sample includes some 41,000 clones, roughly nine tenths seen only once; the top ten take 0.45% to 0.55%. Sequences were derived from CD4+ T cells from peripheral blood mononuclear cells, sampled in the third trimester of pregnancy. The receptors stem from a female donor in good health, enrolled as a control in a pregnancy study.

The chain combines TRBV5-4 with TRBJ1-2, with 9 bases lining up with TRBD1. With 1 base clipped from V and 8 bases from J, the junction kept 9 bases outside the gene matches. The CDR3 length is 15 residues. Germline CDR1 SGHNT, CDR2 YYREEE (reference sequence). The DNA for the CDR3 is TGTGCCAGCAGCTTGCCGGGACAGGGAAGAAGAGGCTACACCTTC. Its protein is CASSLPGQGRRGYTF.

The rearrangement links TRBV30 to TRBJ2-3, with a possible D match to TRBD2 (6 bases). This CDR3 is built from 16 residues. Germline CDR1 GTSNPN, CDR2 SVGIG (reference sequence). V was clipped by 0 bases and J by 3 bases, with 16 bases between them. For the CDR3, the DNA is TGTGCCTGGAGTGTAGGGCGGGACCGGGGTACAGATACGCAGTATTTT. Its translation: CAWSVGRDRGTDTQYF.

J is TRBJ1-2 and V is TRBV5-6, with D perhaps TRBD1 (6 bases). V dropped 8 bases and J dropped 8 bases, with 25 bases sitting between them. The germline V gene has CDR1 SGHDT and CDR2 YYEEEE. This CDR3 is built from 15 residues. Here the CDR3 DNA reads TGTGCCAGTCGACAGTTACTTACAGGGAGCTCGGGCTACACCTTC. Amino acid sequence: CASRQLLTGSSGYTF.

Relative to its sample, this clone is medium-sized (0.01 to 0.1%). The CDR3 DNA follows: TGTGCCATTGGTAGGAGTTCCTATAATTCACCCCTCCACTTT. Its translation: CAIGRSSYNSPLHF. V is TRBV6-1 and J is TRBJ1-6; D is unresolved. The CDR3 is 14 amino acids. The germline gives CDR1 MNHNS, CDR2 SASEGT. Trimming left V 10 bases short and J 1 base short, with 11 bases between.

The rearrangement joins TRBV19 to TRBJ2-5; D may be TRBD2 (5 bases). The CDR3 covers 16 residues. Trimming removed 5 bases at V and 1 base at J, with 17 bases between. Germline CDR1 LNHDA, CDR2 SQIVND (reference sequence). The CDR3 is CASSPREKAFQETQYF. The CDR3 nucleotides read TGTGCCAGTAGTCCCCGGGAAAAGGCTTTCCAAGAGACCCAGTACTTC.

The chain recombines TRBV4-3 with TRBJ1-4, with 9 positions matching TRBD1. The CDR3 sequence is 18 residues long. Germline V lookup: CDR1 LGHNA, CDR2 YSLEER. Losses at the gene ends were 1 base for V and 8 bases for J; bases not matched to a gene: 14. CDR3 nucleotides: TGCGCCAGCAGCCAAGCCCCCGTACCGGGACAGGGCGGGGAAAAACTGTTTTTT. It yields the protein CASSQAPVPGQGGEKLFF.

The CDR3 region has the DNA TGTGCCAGTACCTCGCAGGGGGCGCAGCCCCAGCATTTT. The encoded protein is CASTSQGAQPQHF. The gene calls are TRBV19 and TRBJ1-5; 8 nucleotides match TRBD1. Looked up from germline, CDR1 is LNHDA and CDR2 is SQIVND (reference sequence). CDR3 length equals 13 residues. J was trimmed by 7 bases and V by 7 bases; bases with no gene match: 6.

V usage is TRBV6-1 and J usage is TRBJ2-7, with 8 positions matching TRBD2. Germline CDR1 is MNHNS and CDR2 is SASEGT. This CDR3 is 15 amino acids long. With 3 bases clipped from V and 3 bases from J, the junction kept 7 bases outside the gene matches. CDR3 in amino acids: CASSDLSGGLYEQYF. DNA of the CDR3: TGTGCCAGCAGTGATTTGAGCGGGGGCCTCTACGAGCAGTACTTC.

The chain has TRBV7-3 and TRBJ2-3; weak D call: TRBD1 (6 bases). Germline lookup yields CDR1 SGHTA and CDR2 FQGTGA. The CDR3 loop spans 16 amino acids. V dropped 4 bases and J dropped 6 bases, with 20 bases sitting between them. This chain's CDR3 is CASSSTTMGAQDTQYF. The CDR3 DNA is TGTGCCAGCAGCTCCACGACAATGGGGGCGCAGGATACGCAGTATTTT.

This chain links TRBV28 with TRBJ1-1; tentative D call: TRBD1 (5 bases). The V end was cut by 5 bases, the J end by 0 bases, with 13 bases between. The CDR3 is 15 residues long. Germline-derived CDR1 and CDR2 are MDHEN and SYDVKM. The CDR3 region is CASSQDSPMNTEAFF. The CDR3 DNA sequence: TGTGCCAGCAGTCAAGACAGTCCCATGAACACTGAAGCTTTCTTT. Combining the CDR3 with reference TRBV28 and TRBJ1-1 gives the whole variable domain DVKVTQSSRYLVKRTGEKVFLECVQDMDHENMFWYRQDPGLGLRLIYFSYDVKMKEKGDIPEGYSVSREKKERFSLILESASTNQTSMYLCASSQDSPMNTEAFFGQGTRLTVV.

The rearrangement links TRBV2 to TRBJ2-1; TRBD2 matches at 8 bases. Germline V gives CDR1 SNHLY, CDR2 FYNNEI. The CDR3 length is 13 residues. J lost 4 bases, V lost 7 bases, and 3 bases had no gene match. In DNA form, the CDR3 reads TGTGCCAGCATAAGCGGGGGATACAATGAGCAGTTCTTC. It is translated as CASISGGYNEQFF.

This chain uses TRBV6-5 with TRBJ2-3, with 8 bases that match TRBD1. Germline assignment: CDR1 MNHEY and CDR2 SVGAGI. The CDR3 is made up of 14 amino acids. V lost 2 bases, J lost 4 bases, and 2 bases stayed unmatched. CDR3 region: CASSYGQGPDTQYF. In nucleotides, the CDR3 is TGTGCCAGCAGTTACGGACAGGGCCCAGATACGCAGTATTTT.

This clone was detected a few times. The J gene is TRBJ1-5, the V gene TRBV19; tentative D call: TRBD1 (6 bases). The CDR3 contains 17 residues. Trimming took 6 bases from V and 6 from J, leaving 24 bases between them. The germline gives CDR1 LNHDA, CDR2 SQIVND (reference sequence). CDR3 coding DNA: TGTGCCAGTAGCCCGATCGGGGGGCCCCAAGCGGGTCAGCCCCAGCATTTT. Amino acids: CASSPIGGPQAGQPQHF.

The chain combines TRBV10-1 with TRBJ2-1; 10 bases line up with TRBD2. V was pared by 5 bases and J by 9 bases, with 4 bases of the junction left unmatched. The CDR3 contains 13 residues. Germline V CDR1 and CDR2: WNHNN, SYGVQD (reference sequence). The CDR3 reads CASSQAGGSEQFF. The CDR3 coding sequence is TGCGCCAGCAGTCAAGCGGGGGGGTCTGAGCAGTTCTTC.

The chain joins TRBV28 to TRBJ2-2; 7 bases map to TRBD1. The CDR3 spans 13 residues. V was pared by 3 bases and J by 6 bases, with 1 base of the junction left unmatched. CDR1 is MDHEN and CDR2 is SYDVKM in the germline V gene. The CDR3 protein is CASSFQGAGELFF. The DNA for the CDR3 is TGTGCCAGCAGTTTCCAGGGGGCCGGGGAGCTGTTTTTT.

The CDR3 here is CASSLGLAGDNEQFF. The CDR3 region has the DNA TGTGCCAGCAGCTTAGGACTAGCGGGAGACAATGAGCAGTTCTTC. The chain uses TRBV7-9 and TRBJ2-1, with TRBD2 matching over 12 bases. Germline values: CDR1 SEHNR, CDR2 FQNEAQ (reference sequence). J was trimmed by 5 bases and V by 1 base; bases with no gene match: 0. CDR3 length: 15 residues. Variable domain in full (rest from reference TRBV7-9 and TRBJ2-1): DTGVSQNPRHKITKRGQNVTFRCDPISEHNRLYWYRQTLGQGPEFLTYFQNEAQLEKSRLLSDRFSAERPKGSFSTLEIQRTEQGDSAMYLCASSLGLAGDNEQFFGPGTRLTVL.

This chain connects TRBV6-5 to TRBJ1-1; 7 positions agree with TRBD1. Germline lookup yields CDR1 MNHEY and CDR2 SVGAGI. The ends lost 5 bases at V and 1 base at J; junction bases unmatched: 4. This CDR3 region has 14 residues. CDR3 loop: CASSGRQGNTEAFF. The CDR3 bases are TGTGCCAGCAGTGGGAGACAGGGGAACACTGAAGCTTTCTTT.

The chain is built from TRBV11-2 and TRBJ2-1; a weak D match, TRBD2 (6 bases). The germline gives CDR1 SGHAT, CDR2 FQNNGV. The CDR3 consists of 14 residues. Trimming took off 5 bases at V and 8 bases at J, with 16 bases between the two ends. The CDR3 DNA reads as TGTGCCAGCAGCGGGGGACTCGGCCGGCATGAGCAGTTCTTC. It translates to CASSGGLGRHEQFF.

A remark on this clone: One junction end disagrees with the germline gene, perhaps due to a read error. This chain links TRBV7-7 with TRBJ2-1; possibly TRBD2 for D (6 bases). Germline V gene data show CDR1 as SSHAT and CDR2 as FNYEAQ (reference sequence). There are 13 residues in the CDR3. The DNA of the CDR3 is TGTGCTAGCACCACGGGGGTGAGCAATGAGCAGTTCTTC. Translated, it gives CASTTGVSNEQFF.

The chain's CDR3 is CASSLRTGKVADTQYF. CDR3 DNA sequence: TGTGCCAGCAGCTTAAGGACAGGGAAAGTGGCAGATACGCAGTATTTT. The chain employs TRBV13 and TRBJ2-3, with TRBD1 matching over 8 bases. The CDR3 consists of 16 residues. From germline, CDR1 is PRHDT and CDR2 FYEKMQ (reference sequence). V lost 2 bases, J lost 4 bases, and 8 bases stayed unmatched.

This clone was recorded once. The chain employs TRBV5-1 and TRBJ2-7; TRBD2 aligns across 11 bases. The germline CDR1 and CDR2 sequences are SGHRS and YFSETQ. CDR3 length equals 14 residues. The ends lost 4 bases at V and 2 bases at J; junction bases unmatched: 2. The CDR3 sequence: CASSMTSGAYEQYF. DNA of the CDR3: TGCGCCAGCAGCATGACTAGCGGGGCCTACGAGCAGTACTTC.

The chain recombines TRBV9 with TRBJ1-5; TRBD1 matches 8 bases. The germline V gene encodes CDR1 SGDLS and CDR2 YYNGEE. CDR3 length: 14 amino acids. Unmatched junction bases numbered 6, after V lost 3 bases and J lost 7 bases. CDR3 amino acids: CASSAGQGGQPQHF. The CDR3 nucleotides are TGTGCCAGCAGCGCCGGACAGGGAGGACAGCCCCAGCATTTT.

This clone has a handful of counts. This sequence joins TRBV6-1 and TRBJ1-1; D uncertain. CDR1 and CDR2 from the germline V gene are MNHNS and SASEGT. Trimming shortened V by 2 bases and J by 7 bases, and 14 bases separated the two germline ends. This CDR3 contains 14 residues. The DNA for the CDR3 is TGTGCCAGCAGTGAACTATGGTCAGAGGGTGAAGCTTTCTTT. Amino acid sequence: CASSELWSEGEAFF.

The chain has TRBV5-8 and TRBJ2-2; no firm D call. Trimming pared 5 bases from V and 1 base from J, leaving 9 bases between. Germline values: CDR1 SGHTS, CDR2 YDEGEE. This CDR3 is built from 14 residues. The CDR3, as DNA: TGTGCCAGCAGGTGGCGGAAGAACACCGGGGAGCTGTTTTTT. Protein sequence: CASRWRKNTGELFF. The full variable domain, in which reference TRBV5-8 and TRBJ2-2 provide the parts outside the CDR3, is EAGVTQSPTHLIKTRGQQATLRCSPISGHTSVYWYQQALGLGLQFLLWYDEGEERNRGNFPPRFSGRQFPNYSSELNVNALELEDSALYLCASRWRKNTGELFFGEGSRLTVL.

The chain recombines TRBV7-9 with TRBJ2-5; TRBD1 matches at 7 bases. The CDR3 loop spans 16 amino acids. From germline, CDR1 is SEHNR and CDR2 FQNEAQ (reference sequence). Germline trimming cut 4 bases from V and 5 bases from J; bases unmatched to any gene: 13. The CDR3 spells CASSWDKQGLKETQYF. The CDR3 coding sequence is TGTGCCAGCAGCTGGGACAAACAGGGGCTTAAGGAGACCCAGTACTTC.

The V gene is TRBV6-6, the J gene TRBJ1-5; D is unresolved. The CDR3 runs 13 residues. Germline CDR1 and CDR2: MNHNY and SVGAGI (reference sequence). V lost 2 bases to trimming and J lost 0 bases, with 2 bases between them. The CDR3 nucleotides are TGTGCCAGCAGTTACCATAGCAATCAGCCCCAGCATTTT. Its translation: CASSYHSNQPQHF.

This chain connects TRBV5-8 to TRBJ2-1; weak D call: TRBD2 (6 bases). In germline, CDR1 is SGHTS, CDR2 YDEGEE. There are 17 residues in the CDR3. V was cut by 6 bases and J by 5 bases, with 24 bases left in between. CDR3 sequence reads: CASNMQHYSGPHNEQFF. CDR3 DNA sequence: TGTGCCAGCAACATGCAACACTATAGCGGCCCTCACAATGAGCAGTTCTTC.

The chain has TRBV5-6 and TRBJ1-5; TRBD1 is a possible D gene (5 bases). Germline V gives CDR1 SGHDT, CDR2 YYEEEE. The CDR3 sequence is 15 residues long. The V gene lost 3 bases and the J gene lost 2 bases, with 12 bases spanning the gap. CDR3 loop: CASSYWGTGNQPQHF. The DNA of the CDR3 is TGTGCCAGCAGCTATTGGGGCACAGGCAATCAGCCCCAGCATTTT.

This chain links TRBV7-2 with TRBJ2-1; possible D gene TRBD2, 6 bases. The CDR3 runs 14 residues. Germline V gives CDR1 SGHTA, CDR2 FQGNSA. Between the trimmed V and J ends, which lost 4 bases and 5 bases, there was a span of 12 bases. CDR3 region: CASSSSRRDNEQFF. The CDR3 bases are TGTGCCAGCAGCTCCTCTAGGAGGGACAATGAGCAGTTCTTC.

This clone was counted once. The gene calls are TRBV30 and TRBJ1-6; 8 nucleotides align to TRBD1. This CDR3 spans 14 amino acids. Germline CDR1 GTSNPN, CDR2 SVGIG (reference sequence). V gave up 5 bases and J gave up 6 bases; unmatched junction bases: 6. CDR3 amino acids: CAWGSDRANSPLHF. The CDR3 nucleotides read TGTGCCTGGGGGTCGGACAGGGCTAATTCACCCCTCCACTTT.

This clone appeared many times. The J gene is TRBJ2-2, the V gene TRBV30, with 7 bases fitting TRBD2. V trimming: 4 bases; J trimming: 5 bases; junction bases outside the gene matches: 16. CDR1 and CDR2 from the germline V gene are GTSNPN and SVGIG (reference sequence). The CDR3 length is 17 residues. In DNA, the CDR3 is TGTGCCTGGAAAGGAGGCTTGGGTGCGGGAGATACCGGGGAGCTGTTTTTT. Protein product: CAWKGGLGAGDTGELFF.

The genes are TRBV13 and TRBJ1-4; 10 nucleotides agree with TRBD1. V shed 5 bases, J shed 3 bases, and the junction held 3 bases outside the gene matches. The CDR3 extends over 15 amino acids. Germline lookup yields CDR1 PRHDT and CDR2 FYEKMQ (reference sequence). CDR3 region: CASSPGTGANEKLFF. The DNA for the CDR3 is TGTGCCAGCAGCCCAGGGACAGGGGCTAATGAAAAACTGTTTTTT.